Below, 14 T cell receptor beta chains from the same sample are listed, as sequenced in a study of blood T cell repertoires in COVID-19. Using immunoSEQ multiplex PCR, the repertoire was profiled, and TCRdb retains in-frame clones only, with some absent. The repertoire holds about 170,000 clones, with over 80% as singletons. The sequencing input was PBMCs or T cells enriched from blood (not recorded which). These receptors originate from a woman aged 45-60 years who had recovered from COVID-19.

The chain couples TRBV5-1 to TRBJ1-2; D call uncertain. V was clipped by 4 bases and J by 2 bases, with 18 bases between them. CDR1 SGHRS and CDR2 YFSETQ come from the germline V gene. This CDR3 contains 16 residues. CDR3 coding DNA: TGCGCCAGCAGCCCCCCGCGGGGTCGAGACAACTATGGCTACACCTTC. Residues: CASSPPRGRDNYGYTF.

The chain is built from TRBV7-8 and TRBJ1-2, with TRBD1 matching 8 bases. From germline, CDR1 is SGHVS and CDR2 FQNEAQ. V gave up 5 bases and J gave up 7 bases; unmatched junction bases: 6. The CDR3 is 13 amino acids. CDR3 nucleotides: TGTGCCAGCAGCAAGACAGGGGTTAGTGGCTACACCTTC. Its protein is CASSKTGVSGYTF.

V is TRBV27 and J is TRBJ1-6; TRBD1 aligns across 8 bases. Germline CDR1 MNHEY, CDR2 SMNVEV (reference sequence). V shed 6 bases, J shed 7 bases, and the junction held 8 bases outside the gene matches. This CDR3 spans 15 amino acids. This chain's CDR3 is CASRTTDRENSPLHF. In nucleotides, the CDR3 is TGTGCCAGCAGAACAACGGACAGGGAGAATTCACCCCTCCACTTT.

This rearrangement joins TRBV4-1 to TRBJ2-1; 9 nucleotides match TRBD2. Germline lookup yields CDR1 MGHRA and CDR2 YSYEKL. The V and J ends lost 6 bases and 4 bases, in that order; junction bases with no gene match: 10. The CDR3 has 16 amino acids. This CDR3 reads CASRPGLAISYNEQFF. CDR3 in DNA: TGCGCCAGCAGGCCGGGACTAGCTATTTCTTACAATGAGCAGTTCTTC.

The chain links TRBV6-4 to TRBJ2-3, with 10 bases identical to TRBD2. Germline V CDR1 and CDR2: MRHNA, SNTAGT. The CDR3 sequence is 14 residues long. Trimming took 10 bases from V and 3 from J; bases not matched to a gene: 7. CDR3 amino acids: CATSLAGGTDTQYF. For the CDR3, the DNA is TGTGCCACCTCCTTAGCGGGGGGTACAGATACGCAGTATTTT.

This clone was picked up a small number of times. The genes are TRBV2 and TRBJ1-2, with a possible D match to TRBD1 (5 bases). The CDR3 consists of 13 residues. V lost 1 base and J 6 bases, leaving 9 bases between the germline ends. CDR1 and CDR2 (germline): SNHLY, FYNNEI. The CDR3: CASSEGQGNGYTF. CDR3 in DNA: TGTGCCAGCAGTGAAGGGCAGGGCAATGGCTACACCTTC.

The rearrangement links TRBV7-2 to TRBJ2-1; 9 bases are a match to TRBD1. CDR1 and CDR2 (germline): SGHTA, FQGNSA. The V and J ends lost 5 bases and 7 bases, in that order; junction bases with no gene match: 9. The CDR3 has 15 amino acids. Here the CDR3 reads CASSKTGGKPNEQFF. CDR3 DNA: TGTGCCAGCAGCAAAACAGGGGGCAAACCAAATGAGCAGTTCTTC.

V gene TRBV6-6 combines with J gene TRBJ2-7; 7 bases line up with TRBD2. The V gene's germline CDR1 is MNHNY and CDR2 SVGAGI (reference sequence). The CDR3 runs 14 residues. Losses at the gene ends were 2 bases for V and 7 bases for J; bases not matched to a gene: 8. CDR3 sequence (DNA): TGTGCCAGCAGTTACACGCCAGTGGGGGGGGAGCAGTACGTC. It is translated as CASSYTPVGGEQYV.

The J gene is TRBJ2-2, the V gene TRBV18; 7 nucleotides agree with TRBD1. The germline CDR1 and CDR2 sequences are KGHSH and LQKENI. V trimming: 5 bases; J trimming: 0 bases; junction bases outside the gene matches: 3. CDR3 length: 15 amino acids. CDR3 in amino acids: CASSNQGANTGELFF. CDR3 DNA: TGTGCCAGCTCAAACCAGGGGGCGAACACCGGGGAGCTGTTTTTT. Drawing the rest from reference TRBV18 and TRBJ2-2, the complete variable domain is NAGVMQNPRHLVRRRGQEARLRCSPMKGHSHVYWYRQLPEEGLKFMVYLQKENIIDESGMPKERFSAEFPKEGPSILRIQQVVRGDSAAYFCASSNQGANTGELFFGEGSRLTVL.

This clone occurred a few times. V and J are TRBV12-3 or TRBV12-4 and TRBJ1-6; unclear D gene. CDR3 length: 13 residues. V lost 2 bases and J 8 bases, leaving 7 bases between the germline ends. CDR3 bases: TGTGCCAGCAGTTTACTAGAATATTCACCCCTCCACTTT. Encoded protein: CASSLLEYSPLHF.

The chain uses TRBV30 and TRBJ1-2, with a possible D match to TRBD1 (5 bases). The CDR3 runs to 14 residues. V gave up 3 bases and J gave up 4 bases, with 15 bases separating them. Germline lookup yields CDR1 GTSNPN and CDR2 SVGIG (reference sequence). CDR3 sequence: CAWSVGGYFYGYTF. The CDR3 coding sequence is TGTGCCTGGAGCGTGGGGGGATACTTCTATGGCTACACCTTC.

The genes are TRBV18 and TRBJ1-6; possible D gene TRBD1, 6 bases. With 3 bases removed from V and 7 bases from J, the gap between germline ends came to 16 bases. CDR1 KGHSH and CDR2 LQKENI come from the germline V gene. The CDR3 loop spans 16 amino acids. The CDR3 reads CASSPPTGSGNSPLHF. The CDR3 DNA reads as TGTGCCAGCTCACCGCCCACAGGGTCGGGAAATTCACCCCTCCACTTT.

The rearrangement uses TRBV7-2 and TRBJ1-6, with D unresolved. From germline, CDR1 is SGHTA and CDR2 FQGNSA. V was clipped by 5 bases and J by 7 bases, with 6 bases between them. The CDR3 has 12 residues. The CDR3 loop reads CASSTLNSPLHF. The DNA of the CDR3 is TGTGCCAGCAGCACATTGAATTCACCCCTCCACTTT.

The chain links TRBV19 to TRBJ1-4, with a tentative D call TRBD1 (6 bases). V was shortened by 3 bases and J by 6 bases, with 11 bases between the two germline ends. The germline CDR1 and CDR2 sequences are LNHDA and SQIVND (reference sequence). The CDR3 extends over 14 amino acids. CDR3 nucleotides: TGTGCCAGTAGTATTTCACAGGGCTATGAAAAACTGTTTTTT. It codes for CASSISQGYEKLFF.